This T cell receptor (beta chain) is from a study of CD8 T cells in ankylosing spondylitis (dated by TCRdb to the late 2010s). About the full investigation: T cell receptor beta repertoires were profiled in healthy donors and ankylosing spondylitis patients so that disease-linked TCR variants could be found. The full study cohort was made up of about 24 ankylosing spondylitis patients and roughly 98 healthy donors. Peripheral blood was sampled, and synovial fluid was additionally collected from ankylosing spondylitis patients.

This clonotype has just a few counts. It lacks a known antigen. Nothing much larger sits one base from this clone, and base qualities are not available. V and J lose 1 base and 6 bases, and a span of 12 bases separates them. The germline V gene gives CDR1 as KGHSH and CDR2 as LQKENI. Counted from cysteine to phenylalanine, this CDR3 has 14 amino acids. Of all the DNA, just the CDR3 is kept, 42 bases in frame from base 1. The sample was run on an Illumina HiSeq 2500. TCR beta libraries were prepared by quantitative 5'-RACE with molecular barcodes. As for the original processing: To identify disease-linked TCR variants, a new computational method was used, one built on a probabilistic model of VDJ rearrangement. TCRdb reworked the public reads: Q25 trimming with fastp, MiXCR clone assembly, productive beta chains retained. Every CDR3 protein is listed once, alongside the most common genes and DNA of its rows. TCRdb, rather than the study authors, made the V and J calls. The sample has about 480,000 distinct CDR3 sequences on record, under 20% of them singletons. The ten largest account for over 0.9% of the sample.

The paper's findings and limits, for the study overall: The disease-linked clones were reported to be significantly enriched in matched synovial fluid samples from ankylosing spondylitis patients. The disease-linked clones had a CD8+ phenotype and were found at relatively low frequencies in peripheral blood. Some motif variants had previously been reported in the synovial fluid and blood of reactive arthritis patients, which suggests shared mechanisms of disease initiation. A TCR beta motif made up of seven or eight highly homologous amino acid variants appeared to be characteristic of blood from ankylosing spondylitis patients.

The rearrangement joined TRBV18 to TRBJ1-2; TRBD1 is perhaps the D gene, given 5 matching bases. Sequenced input: blood, either unsorted or a sorted T cell fraction (not recorded which). This receptor was obtained from a male donor with ankylosing spondylitis. CDR3 reads: CASSPQGTYNGYTF. The nucleotide sequence is TGTGCCAGCTCACCACAGGGGACCTACAATGGCTACACCTTC.